One TCR beta chain is described in this entry. Its antigen is as yet unknown. The data originate from a study of OX40 agonist ivuxolimab in advanced cancers. Study summary: An agonistic human IgG2 monoclonal antibody against OX40 (CD134) was given. In three patients, partial responses were observed, one with hepatocellular carcinoma and two with cutaneous melanoma.

After removal of 6 bases from V and 1 base from J, the junction contained 4 bases not matched to a gene. This CDR3 has 14 amino acids. Germline V lookup: CDR1 MNHNS, CDR2 SASEGT. Study-wide results and caveats: Relative to CD4+ cells, CD8+ T cells on average had more expanded clones.

Method: immunoSEQ multiplex PCR; TCRdb's copy keeps in-frame clones and lacks some. Among fewer than 45,000 clones listed, roughly 84% were seen once. Excluded were patients having autoimmune disease history or systemic immunosuppression. This sequence originates from an adult with an advanced solid tumor such as melanoma, head and neck, liver or kidney cancer. Sample: CD4+ or CD8+ T cells sorted from blood, taken in a trial of the OX40 agonist ivuxolimab. The chain has TRBV6-1 and TRBJ2-7; the match to TRBD1 covers 9 bases. CDR3 amino acids: CASRTGQGSYEQYF. For the CDR3, the DNA is TGTGCCAGCAGAACCGGACAGGGGTCCTACGAGCAGTACTTC.